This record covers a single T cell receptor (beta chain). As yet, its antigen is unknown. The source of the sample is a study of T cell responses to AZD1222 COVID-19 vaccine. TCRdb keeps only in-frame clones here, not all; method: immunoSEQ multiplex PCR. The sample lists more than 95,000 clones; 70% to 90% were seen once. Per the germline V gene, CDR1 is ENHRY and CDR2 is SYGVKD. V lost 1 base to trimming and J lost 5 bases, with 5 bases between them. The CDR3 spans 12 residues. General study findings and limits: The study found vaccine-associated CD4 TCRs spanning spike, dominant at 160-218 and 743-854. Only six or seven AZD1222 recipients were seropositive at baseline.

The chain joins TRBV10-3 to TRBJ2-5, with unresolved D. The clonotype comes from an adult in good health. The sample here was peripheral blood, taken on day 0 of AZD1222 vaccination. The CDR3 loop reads CAISEYEETQYF. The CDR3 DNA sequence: TGTGCCATCAGTGAGTACGAGGAGACCCAGTACTTC.